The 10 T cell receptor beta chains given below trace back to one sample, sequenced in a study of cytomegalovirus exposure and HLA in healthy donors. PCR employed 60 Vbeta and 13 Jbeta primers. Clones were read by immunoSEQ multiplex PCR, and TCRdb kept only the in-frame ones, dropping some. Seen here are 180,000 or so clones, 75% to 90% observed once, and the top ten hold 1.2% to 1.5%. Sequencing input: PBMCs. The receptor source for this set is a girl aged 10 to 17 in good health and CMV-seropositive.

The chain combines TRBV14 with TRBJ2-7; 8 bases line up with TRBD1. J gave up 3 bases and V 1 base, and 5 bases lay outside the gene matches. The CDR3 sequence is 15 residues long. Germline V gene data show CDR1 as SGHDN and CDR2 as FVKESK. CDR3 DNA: TGTGCCAGCAGCCAAGGACAGGGGCCATACTACGAGCAGTACTTC. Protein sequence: CASSQGQGPYYEQYF.

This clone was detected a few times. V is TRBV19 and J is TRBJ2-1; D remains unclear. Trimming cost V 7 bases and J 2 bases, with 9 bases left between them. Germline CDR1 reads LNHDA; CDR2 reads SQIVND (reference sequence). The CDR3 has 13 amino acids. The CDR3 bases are TGTGCCAGTAAGCCAGGCCCCTACAATGAGCAGTTCTTC. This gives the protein CASKPGPYNEQFF.

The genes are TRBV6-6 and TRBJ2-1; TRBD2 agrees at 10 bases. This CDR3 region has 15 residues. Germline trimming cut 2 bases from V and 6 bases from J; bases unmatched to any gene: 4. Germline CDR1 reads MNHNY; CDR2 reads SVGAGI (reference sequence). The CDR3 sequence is CASSYPSSGSNEQFF. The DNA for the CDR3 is TGTGCCAGCAGTTACCCCTCTAGCGGGAGCAATGAGCAGTTCTTC.

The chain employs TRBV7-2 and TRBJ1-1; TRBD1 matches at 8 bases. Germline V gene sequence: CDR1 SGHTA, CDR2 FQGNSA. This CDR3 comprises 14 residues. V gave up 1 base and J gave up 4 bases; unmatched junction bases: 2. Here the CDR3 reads CASSLDTGGTEAFF. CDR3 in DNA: TGTGCCAGCAGCTTAGACACAGGGGGCACTGAAGCTTTCTTT.

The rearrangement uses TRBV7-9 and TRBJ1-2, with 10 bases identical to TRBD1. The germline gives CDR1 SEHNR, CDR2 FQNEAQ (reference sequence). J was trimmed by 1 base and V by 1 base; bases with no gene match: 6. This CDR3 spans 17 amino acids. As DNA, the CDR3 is TGTGCCAGCAGCTTAGGTGCCGACAGGGGGCTTAACTATGGCTACACCTTC. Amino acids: CASSLGADRGLNYGYTF.

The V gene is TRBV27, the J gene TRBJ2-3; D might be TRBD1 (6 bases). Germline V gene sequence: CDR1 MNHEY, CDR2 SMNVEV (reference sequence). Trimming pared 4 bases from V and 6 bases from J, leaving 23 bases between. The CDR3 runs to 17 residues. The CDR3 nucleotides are TGTGCCAGCAGTTCCGCCCCCCGGACAGTATCTCAGGATACGCAGTATTTT. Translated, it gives CASSSAPRTVSQDTQYF.

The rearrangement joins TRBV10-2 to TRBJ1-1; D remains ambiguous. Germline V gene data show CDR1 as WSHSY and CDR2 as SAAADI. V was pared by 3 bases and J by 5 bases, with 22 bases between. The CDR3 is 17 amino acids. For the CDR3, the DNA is TGCGCCAGCAGTGATGTGGTTTCTCGGACTCTTGTAACTGAAGCTTTCTTT. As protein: CASSDVVSRTLVTEAFF.

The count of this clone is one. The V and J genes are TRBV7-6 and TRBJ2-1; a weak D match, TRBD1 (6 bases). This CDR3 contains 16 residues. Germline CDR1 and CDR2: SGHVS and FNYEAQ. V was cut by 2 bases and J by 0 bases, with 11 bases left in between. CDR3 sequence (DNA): TGTGCCAGCAGCTTAAGACAGGTTAGCTCCTACAATGAGCAGTTCTTC. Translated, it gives CASSLRQVSSYNEQFF. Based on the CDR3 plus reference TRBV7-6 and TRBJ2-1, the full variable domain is GAGVSQSPRYKVTKRGQDVALRCDPISGHVSLYWYRQALGQGPEFLTYFNYEAQQDKSGLPNDRFSAERPEGSISTLTIQRTEQRDSAMYRCASSLRQVSSYNEQFFGPGTRLTVL.

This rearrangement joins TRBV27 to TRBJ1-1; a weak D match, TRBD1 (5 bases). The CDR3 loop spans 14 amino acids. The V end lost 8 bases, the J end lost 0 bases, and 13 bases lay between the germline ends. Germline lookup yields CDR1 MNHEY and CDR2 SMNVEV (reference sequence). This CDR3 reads CASAWGGMNTEAFF. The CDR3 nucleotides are TGTGCCAGCGCTTGGGGGGGAATGAACACTGAAGCTTTCTTT.

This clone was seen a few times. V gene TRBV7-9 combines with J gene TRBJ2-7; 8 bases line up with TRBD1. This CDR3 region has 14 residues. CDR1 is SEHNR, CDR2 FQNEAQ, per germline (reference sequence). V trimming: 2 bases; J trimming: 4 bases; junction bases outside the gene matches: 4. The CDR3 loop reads CASSLMDRAYEQYF. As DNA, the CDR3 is TGTGCCAGCAGCTTAATGGACAGGGCTTACGAGCAGTACTTC.